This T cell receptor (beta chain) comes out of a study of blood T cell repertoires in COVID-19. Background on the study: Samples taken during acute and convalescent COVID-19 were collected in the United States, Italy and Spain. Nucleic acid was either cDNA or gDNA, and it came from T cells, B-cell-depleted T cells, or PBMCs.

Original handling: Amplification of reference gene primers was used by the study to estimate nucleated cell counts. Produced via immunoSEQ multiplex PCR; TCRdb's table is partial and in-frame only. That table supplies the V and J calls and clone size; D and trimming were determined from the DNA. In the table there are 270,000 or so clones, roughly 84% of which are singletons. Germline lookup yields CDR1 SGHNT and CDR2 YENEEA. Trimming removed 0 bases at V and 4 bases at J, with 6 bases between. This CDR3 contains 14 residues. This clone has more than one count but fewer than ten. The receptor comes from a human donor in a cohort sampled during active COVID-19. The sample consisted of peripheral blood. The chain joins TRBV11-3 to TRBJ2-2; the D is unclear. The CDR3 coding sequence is TGTGCCAGCAGCTTAGAGGGCCCCACCGGGGAGCTGTTTTTT. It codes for CASSLEGPTGELFF.